This T cell receptor (beta chain) comes out of a study of T cell changes during pregnancy in multiple sclerosis. CDR3 length: 14 residues. Germline V lookup: CDR1 SGHTA, CDR2 FQGTGA. With V trimmed by 2 bases and J by 5 bases, 5 bases remained unmatched. Sequencing was performed with immunoSEQ multiplex PCR; in TCRdb, only in-frame clones are kept and a portion is missing. Seen here are under 70,000 clones, roughly 90% observed once, and the top ten hold approximately 0.6%. The source of this sequence is a female donor with multiple sclerosis, enrolled in a pregnancy study. The V call is TRBV7-3, the J call TRBJ2-7; TRBD2 agrees at 8 bases. Sequenced material: CD4+ T cells from peripheral blood mononuclear cells, taken after pregnancy. The CDR3 DNA sequence: TGTGCCAGCAGCTTAGCGGGGGGCGGGAACGAGCAGTACTTC. Protein product: CASSLAGGGNEQYF.